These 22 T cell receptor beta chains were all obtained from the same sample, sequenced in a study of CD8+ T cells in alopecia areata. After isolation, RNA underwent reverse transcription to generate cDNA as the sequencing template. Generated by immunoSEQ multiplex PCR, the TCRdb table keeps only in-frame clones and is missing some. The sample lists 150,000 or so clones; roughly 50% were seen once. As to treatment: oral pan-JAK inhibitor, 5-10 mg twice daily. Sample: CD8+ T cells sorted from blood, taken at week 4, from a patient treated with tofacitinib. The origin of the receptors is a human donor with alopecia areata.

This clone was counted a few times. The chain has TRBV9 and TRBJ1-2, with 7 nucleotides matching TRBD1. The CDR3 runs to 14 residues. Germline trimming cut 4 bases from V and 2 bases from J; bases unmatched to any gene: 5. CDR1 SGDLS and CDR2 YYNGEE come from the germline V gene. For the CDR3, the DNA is TGTGCCAGCAGCCCAGGGGACAGAAACTATGGCTACACCTTC. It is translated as CASSPGDRNYGYTF.

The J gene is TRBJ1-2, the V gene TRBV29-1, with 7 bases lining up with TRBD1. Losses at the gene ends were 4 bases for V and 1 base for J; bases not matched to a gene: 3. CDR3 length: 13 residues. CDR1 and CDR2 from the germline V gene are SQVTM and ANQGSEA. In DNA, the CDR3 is TGCAGCGTTGTAGCAGGGGGTAACTATGGCTACACCTTC. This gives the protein CSVVAGGNYGYTF. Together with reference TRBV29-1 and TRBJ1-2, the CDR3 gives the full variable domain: SAVISQKPSRDICQRGTSLTIQCQVDSQVTMMFWYRQQPGQSLTLIATANQGSEATYESGFVIDKFPISRPNLTFSTLTVSNMSPEDSSIYLCSVVAGGNYGYTFGSGTRLTVV.

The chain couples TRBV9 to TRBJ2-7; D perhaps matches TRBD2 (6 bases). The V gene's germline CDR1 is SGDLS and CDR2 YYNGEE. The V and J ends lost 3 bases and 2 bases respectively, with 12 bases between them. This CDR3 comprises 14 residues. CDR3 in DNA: TGTGCCAGCAGCGCCTTTCCGGGGGCCTACGAGCAGTACTTC. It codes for CASSAFPGAYEQYF.

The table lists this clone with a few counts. Here the CDR3 reads CASSLWTGKGSYEQYF. CDR3 nucleotides: TGCGCCAGCAGCCTATGGACAGGGAAAGGATCCTACGAGCAGTACTTC. This chain uses TRBV4-3 with TRBJ2-7; 8 bases are a match to TRBD1. The germline V gene encodes CDR1 LGHNA and CDR2 YSLEER. The ends lost 4 bases at V and 1 base at J; junction bases unmatched: 9. The CDR3 runs 16 residues.

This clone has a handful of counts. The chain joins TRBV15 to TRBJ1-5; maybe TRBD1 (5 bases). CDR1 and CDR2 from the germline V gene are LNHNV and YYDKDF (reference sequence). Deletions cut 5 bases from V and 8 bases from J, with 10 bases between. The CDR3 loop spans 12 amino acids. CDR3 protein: CATSRGGEPQHF. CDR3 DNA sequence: TGTGCCACCAGCCGAGGAGGGGAGCCCCAGCATTTT.

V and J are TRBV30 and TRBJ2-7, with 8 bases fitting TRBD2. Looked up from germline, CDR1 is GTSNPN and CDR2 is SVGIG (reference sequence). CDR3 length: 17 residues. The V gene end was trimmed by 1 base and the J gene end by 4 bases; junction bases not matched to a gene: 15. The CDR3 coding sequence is TGTGCCTGGAGTGACACCCTCTTTGAGCGGGGGAGATACGAGCAGTACTTC. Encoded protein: CAWSDTLFERGRYEQYF.

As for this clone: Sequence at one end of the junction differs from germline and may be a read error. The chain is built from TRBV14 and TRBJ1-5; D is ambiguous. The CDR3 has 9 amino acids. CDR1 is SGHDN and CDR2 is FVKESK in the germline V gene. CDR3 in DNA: TGTGCCAGCAACCAGCCCCAGCATTTT. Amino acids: CASNQPQHF.

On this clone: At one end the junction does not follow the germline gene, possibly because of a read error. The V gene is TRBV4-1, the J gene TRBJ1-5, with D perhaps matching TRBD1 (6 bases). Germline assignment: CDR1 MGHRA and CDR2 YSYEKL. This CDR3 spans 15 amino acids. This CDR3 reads CASSEDRRAGQPQHF. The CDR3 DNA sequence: TGCGCCAGCAGCGAAGACAGGAGGGCTGGGCAGCCCCAGCATTTT.

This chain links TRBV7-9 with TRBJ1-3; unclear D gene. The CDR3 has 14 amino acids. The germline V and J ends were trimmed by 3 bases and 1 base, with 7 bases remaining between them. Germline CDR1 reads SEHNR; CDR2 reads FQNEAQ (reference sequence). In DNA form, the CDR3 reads TGTGCCAGCAGCTTTGGGGATTCTGGAAACACCATATATTTT. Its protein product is CASSFGDSGNTIYF.

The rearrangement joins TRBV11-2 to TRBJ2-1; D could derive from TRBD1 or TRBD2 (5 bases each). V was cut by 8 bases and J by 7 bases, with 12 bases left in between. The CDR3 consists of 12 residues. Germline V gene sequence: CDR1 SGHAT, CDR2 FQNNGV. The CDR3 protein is CASLRGLNEQFF. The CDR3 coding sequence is TGTGCCAGCTTGAGGGGTCTAAATGAGCAGTTCTTC. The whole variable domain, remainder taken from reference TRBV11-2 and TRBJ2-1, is EAGVAQSPRYKIIEKRQSVAFWCNPISGHATLYWYQQILGQGPKLLIQFQNNGVVDDSQLPKDRFSAERLKGVDSTLKIQPAKLEDSAVYLCASLRGLNEQFFGPGTRLTVL.

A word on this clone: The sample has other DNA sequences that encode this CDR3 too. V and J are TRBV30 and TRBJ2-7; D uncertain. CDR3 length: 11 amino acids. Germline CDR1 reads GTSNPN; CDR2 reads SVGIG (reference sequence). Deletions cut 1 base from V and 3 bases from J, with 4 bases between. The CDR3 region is CAWSEGYEQYF. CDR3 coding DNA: TGTGCCTGGAGTGAAGGCTACGAGCAGTACTTC.

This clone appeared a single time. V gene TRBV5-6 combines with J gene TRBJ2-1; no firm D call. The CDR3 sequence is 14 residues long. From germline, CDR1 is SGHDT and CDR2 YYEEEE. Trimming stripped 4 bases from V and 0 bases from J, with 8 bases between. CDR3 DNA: TGTGCCAGCAGCGAGTACAGCTCCTACAATGAGCAGTTCTTC. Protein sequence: CASSEYSSYNEQFF.

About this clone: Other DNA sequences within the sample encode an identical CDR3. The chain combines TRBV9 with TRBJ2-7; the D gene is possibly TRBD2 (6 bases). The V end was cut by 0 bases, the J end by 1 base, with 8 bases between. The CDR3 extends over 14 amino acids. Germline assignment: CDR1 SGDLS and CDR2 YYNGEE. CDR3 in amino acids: CASSVGGESYEQYF. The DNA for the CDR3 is TGTGCCAGCAGCGTAGGGGGGGAATCCTACGAGCAGTACTTC. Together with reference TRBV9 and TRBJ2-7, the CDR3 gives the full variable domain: DSGVTQTPKHLITATGQRVTLRCSPRSGDLSVYWYQQSLDQGLQFLIQYYNGEERAKGNILERFSAQQFPDLHSELNLSSLELGDSALYFCASSVGGESYEQYFGPGTRLTVT.

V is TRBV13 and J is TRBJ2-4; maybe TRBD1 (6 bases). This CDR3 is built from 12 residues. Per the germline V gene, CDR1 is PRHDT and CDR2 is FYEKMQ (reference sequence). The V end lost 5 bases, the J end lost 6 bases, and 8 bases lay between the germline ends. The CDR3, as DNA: TGTGCCAGCAGCCAGACAGGAAACATTCAGTACTTC. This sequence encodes CASSQTGNIQYF.

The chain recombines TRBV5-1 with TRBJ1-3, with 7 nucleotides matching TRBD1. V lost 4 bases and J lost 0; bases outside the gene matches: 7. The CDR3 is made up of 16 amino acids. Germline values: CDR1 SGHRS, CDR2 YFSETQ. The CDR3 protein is CASSADRETSGNTIYF. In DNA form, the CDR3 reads TGCGCCAGCAGCGCCGACAGGGAGACCTCTGGAAACACCATATATTTT.

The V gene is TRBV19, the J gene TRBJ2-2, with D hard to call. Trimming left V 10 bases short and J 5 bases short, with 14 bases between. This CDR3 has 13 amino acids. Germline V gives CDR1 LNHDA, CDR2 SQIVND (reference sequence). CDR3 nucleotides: TGTGCCATACAGTCAGAAGGGACCGGGGAGCTGTTTTTT. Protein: CAIQSEGTGELFF.

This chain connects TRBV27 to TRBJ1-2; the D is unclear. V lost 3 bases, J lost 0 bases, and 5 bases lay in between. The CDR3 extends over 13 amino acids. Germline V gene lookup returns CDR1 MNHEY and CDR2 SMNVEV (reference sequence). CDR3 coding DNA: TGTGCCAGCAGTTTTGGGGCTAACTATGGCTACACCTTC. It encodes CASSFGANYGYTF.

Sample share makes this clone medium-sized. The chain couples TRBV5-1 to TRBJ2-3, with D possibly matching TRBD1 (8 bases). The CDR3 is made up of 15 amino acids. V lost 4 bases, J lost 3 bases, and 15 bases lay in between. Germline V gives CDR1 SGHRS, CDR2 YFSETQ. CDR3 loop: CASSTAGQVTDTQYF. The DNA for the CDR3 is TGCGCCAGCAGCACAGCGGGACAGGTAACAGATACGCAGTATTTT.

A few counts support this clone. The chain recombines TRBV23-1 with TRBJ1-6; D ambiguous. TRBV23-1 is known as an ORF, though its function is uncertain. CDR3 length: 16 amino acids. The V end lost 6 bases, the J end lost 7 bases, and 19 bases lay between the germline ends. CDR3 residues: CASSHRRTAGNSPLHF. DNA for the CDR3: TGCGCCAGCAGCCACCGGCGCACAGCAGGAAATTCACCCCTCCACTTT.

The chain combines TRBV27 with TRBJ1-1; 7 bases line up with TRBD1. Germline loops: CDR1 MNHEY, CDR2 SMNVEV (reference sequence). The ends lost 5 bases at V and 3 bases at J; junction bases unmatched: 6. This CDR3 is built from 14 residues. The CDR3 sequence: CASSRGGGYTEAFF. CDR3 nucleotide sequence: TGTGCCAGCAGTCGGGGAGGGGGCTACACTGAAGCTTTCTTT.

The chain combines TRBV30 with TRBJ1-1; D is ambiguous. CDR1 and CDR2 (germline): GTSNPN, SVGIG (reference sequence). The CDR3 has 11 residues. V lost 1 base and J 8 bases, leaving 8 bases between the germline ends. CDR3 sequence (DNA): TGTGCCTGGAGTGATCGGGCGGAAGCTTTCTTT. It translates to CAWSDRAEAFF.

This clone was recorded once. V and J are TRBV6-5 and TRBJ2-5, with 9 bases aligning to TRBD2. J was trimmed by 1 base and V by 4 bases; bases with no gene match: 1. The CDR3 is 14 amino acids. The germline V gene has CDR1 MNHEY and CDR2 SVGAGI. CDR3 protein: CASSSLAGQETQYF. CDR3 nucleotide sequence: TGTGCCAGCAGTTCACTAGCGGGCCAAGAGACCCAGTACTTC.